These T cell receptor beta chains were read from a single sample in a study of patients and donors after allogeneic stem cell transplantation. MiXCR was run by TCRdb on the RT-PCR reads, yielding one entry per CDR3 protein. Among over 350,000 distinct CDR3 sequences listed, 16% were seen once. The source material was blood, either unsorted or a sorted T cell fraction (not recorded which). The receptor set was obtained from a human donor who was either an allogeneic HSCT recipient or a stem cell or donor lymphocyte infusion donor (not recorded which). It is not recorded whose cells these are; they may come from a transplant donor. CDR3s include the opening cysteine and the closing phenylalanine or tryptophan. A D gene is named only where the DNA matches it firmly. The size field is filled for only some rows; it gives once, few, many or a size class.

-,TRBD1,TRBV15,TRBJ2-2,CATSGPSPGQGLVGELFF,TGTGCCACCAGCGGACCATCTCCGGGACAGGGTTTAGTCGGGGAGCTGTTTTTT
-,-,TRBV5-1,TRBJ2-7,CASSLRIDYEQYF,TGCGCCAGCAGCTTGAGGATCGACTACGAGCAGTACTTC
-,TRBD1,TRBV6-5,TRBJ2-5,CASSYSGTGIQETQYF,TGTGCCAGCAGTTATTCCGGGACAGGGATTCAAGAGACCCAGTACTTC
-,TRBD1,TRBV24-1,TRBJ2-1,CATSDPGTGTEQFF,TGTGCCACCAGTGACCCCGGGACAGGGACCGAGCAGTTCTTC
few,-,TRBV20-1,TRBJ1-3,CSATKRNTIYF,TGCAGTGCTACAAAACGAAACACCATATATTTT
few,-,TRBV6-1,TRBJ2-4,CASSPGGTASKNIQYF,TGTGCCAGCAGTCCGGGGGGCACCGCGTCCAAAAACATTCAGTACTTC
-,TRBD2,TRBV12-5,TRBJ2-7,CASGFLGTSGREEQYF,TGTGCTAGTGGTTTCTTGGGGACTAGCGGGAGGGAAGAGCAGTACTTC
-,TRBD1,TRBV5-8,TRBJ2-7,CASSPYRDSSEQYF,TGTGCCAGCAGCCCTTACCGGGACAGCAGCGAGCAGTACTTC
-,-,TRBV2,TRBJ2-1,CASSLIDEQFF,TGTGCCAGCAGTTTAATTGATGAGCAGTTCTTC
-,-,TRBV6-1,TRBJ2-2,CASQTGPAGELFF,TGTGCCAGCCAAACGGGACCTGCGGGGGAGCTGTTTTTT
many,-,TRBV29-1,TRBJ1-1,CSAGTPNTEAFF,TGCAGCGCCGGGACACCGAACACTGAAGCTTTCTTT
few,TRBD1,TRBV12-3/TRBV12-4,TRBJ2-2,CASSKSDRGPLTGELFF,TGTGCCAGCAGTAAATCTGACAGGGGCCCCTTGACCGGGGAGCTGTTTTTT
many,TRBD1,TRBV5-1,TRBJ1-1,CASSAGTGVEAFF,TGCGCCAGCAGCGCCGGGACAGGGGTTGAAGCTTTCTTT
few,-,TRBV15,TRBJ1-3,CATSRDGGRRRNTIYF,TGTGCCACCAGCAGAGATGGGGGACGTAGGAGAAACACCATATATTTT
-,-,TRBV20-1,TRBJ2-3,CSATPPGTESTDTQYF,TGCAGTGCTACGCCCCCGGGCACAGAGAGCACAGATACGCAGTATTTT
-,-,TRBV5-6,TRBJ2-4,CASSSPLEGKNIQYF,TGTGCCAGCAGCTCGCCACTAGAAGGCAAAAACATTCAGTACTTC
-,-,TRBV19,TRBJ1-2,CASSDAGVPNYGYTF,TGTGCCAGTAGTGACGCAGGGGTTCCTAACTATGGCTACACCTTC
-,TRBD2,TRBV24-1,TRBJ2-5,CATSDPAGGTKETQYF,TGTGCCACCAGTGACCCCGCGGGGGGCACTAAAGAGACCCAGTACTTC
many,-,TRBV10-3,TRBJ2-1,CAISESGASYNEQFF,TGTGCCATCAGTGAGTCTGGCGCTTCCTACAATGAGCAGTTCTTC
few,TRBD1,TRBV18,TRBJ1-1,CASSPLASTGWTEAFF,TGTGCCAGCTCACCCCTAGCGTCGACAGGGTGGACTGAAGCTTTCTTT
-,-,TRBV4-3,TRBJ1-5,CASSQWGSQPQHF,TGCGCCAGCAGCCAGTGGGGGTCTCAGCCCCAGCATTTT
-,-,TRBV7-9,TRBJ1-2,CASSETGNYGYTF,TGTGCCAGCAGCGAAACAGGGAACTATGGCTACACCTTC
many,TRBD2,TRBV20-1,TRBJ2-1,CSARGGSSYNEQFF,TGCAGTGCTAGAGGCGGGAGCTCCTACAATGAGCAGTTCTTC
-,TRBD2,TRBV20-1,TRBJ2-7,CSVVREGYEQYF,TGCAGTGTAGTCCGGGAGGGGTACGAGCAGTACTTC
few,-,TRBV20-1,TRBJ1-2,CSAGSTGGNTF,TGCAGTGCTGGTTCGACGGGGGGCAACACCTTC
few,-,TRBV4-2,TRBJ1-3,CASSHPRPSGNTIYF,TGTGCCAGCAGCCACCCGAGGCCCTCTGGAAACACCATATATTTT
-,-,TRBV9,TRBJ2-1,CASSVDPLAELSYNEQFF,TGTGCCAGCAGCGTAGACCCCTTAGCGGAACTCTCCTACAATGAGCAGTTCTTC
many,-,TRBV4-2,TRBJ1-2,CASSQDGSYGYTF,TGTGCCAGCAGCCAAGATGGGAGTTATGGCTACACCTTC
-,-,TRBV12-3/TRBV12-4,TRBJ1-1,CASSLMAMNTEAFF,TGTGCCAGCAGTTTAATGGCGATGAACACTGAAGCTTTCTTT
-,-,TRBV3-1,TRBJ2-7,CASSPRARSEQYF,TGTGCCAGCAGCCCCCGGGCCAGAAGCGAGCAGTACTTC
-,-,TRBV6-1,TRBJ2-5,CASSSRAPKTQYF,TGTGCCAGCAGTAGCAGGGCGCCCAAGACCCAGTACTTC
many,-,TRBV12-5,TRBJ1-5,CASGLEPGSNQPQHF,TGTGCTAGTGGTTTGGAGCCGGGAAGCAATCAGCCCCAGCATTTT
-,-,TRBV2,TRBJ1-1,CASSEAGGFMADTEAFF,TGTGCCAGCAGTGAAGCGGGAGGTTTCATGGCAGACACTGAAGCTTTCTTT
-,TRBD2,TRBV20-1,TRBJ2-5,CSARRTSGGRETQYF,TGCAGTGCTAGAAGGACTAGCGGGGGCAGAGAGACCCAGTACTTC
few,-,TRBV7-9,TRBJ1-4,CASSSLVGTAIGRLFF,TGTGCCAGCAGCTCCCTGGTGGGGACGGCCATCGGCAGACTGTTTTTT
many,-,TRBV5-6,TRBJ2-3,CASSLAGARDTQYF,TGTGCCAGCAGCTTGGCGGGGGCAAGAGATACGCAGTATTTT
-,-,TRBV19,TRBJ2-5,CASSRNRGSLQETQYF,TGTGCCAGTAGTCGGAACCGGGGCAGCTTACAAGAGACCCAGTACTTC
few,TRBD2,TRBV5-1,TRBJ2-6,CASSPGVSGSTGANVLTF,TGCGCCAGCAGCCCGGGGGTTAGCGGGAGCACCGGGGCCAACGTCCTGACTTTC
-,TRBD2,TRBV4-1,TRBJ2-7,CASSQGLAGTLEYF,TGCGCCAGCAGCCAAGGACTAGCGGGCACATTGGAGTACTTC
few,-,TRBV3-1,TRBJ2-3,CASSRLAGPDADTQYF,TGTGCCAGCAGCCGGCTTGCGGGACCCGACGCAGATACGCAGTATTTT
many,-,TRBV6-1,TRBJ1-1,CASSEWTENTEAFF,TGTGCCAGCAGTGAATGGACAGAGAACACTGAAGCTTTCTTT
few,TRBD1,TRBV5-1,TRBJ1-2,CASGVETGAGYTF,TGCGCCAGCGGAGTGGAGACAGGGGCTGGCTACACCTTC
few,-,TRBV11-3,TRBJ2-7,CASSSRPYEQYF,TGTGCCAGCAGCAGCCGTCCCTACGAGCAGTACTTC
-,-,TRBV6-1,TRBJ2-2,CASFGRTNTGELFF,TGTGCCAGCTTTGGACGGACGAACACCGGGGAGCTGTTTTTT
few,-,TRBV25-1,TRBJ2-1,CASSEGQGWFF,TGTGCCAGCAGTGAGGGGCAGGGGTGGTTCTTC
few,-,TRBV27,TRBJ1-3,CASRKLNSGNTIYF,TGTGCCAGCCGGAAACTGAACTCTGGAAACACCATATATTTT